The rows below give T cell receptor beta chains drawn from one sample of a study of T cell changes during pregnancy in multiple sclerosis. Clones were sequenced by immunoSEQ multiplex PCR, and TCRdb holds only the in-frame ones, with some missing. The sample has some 48,000 clones, more than 85% seen once. Sequencing used CD8+ T cells from peripheral blood mononuclear cells, obtained in the first trimester of pregnancy. These receptor sequences come from a female donor with multiple sclerosis, enrolled in a pregnancy study. Both conserved end residues are part of each CDR3. Fields, in order: D gene, J gene, clone size, V gene, CDR3 protein, CDR3 DNA. The D gene is left open where the match is weak. Not all rows give a size; the values are once, few, many and, for expanded clones, a class.

>TRBD2|TRBJ2-2|NA|TRBV9
CASSARLAGGTGELFF
TGTGCCAGCAGCGCTAGACTAGCGGGAGGTACCGGGGAGCTGTTTTTT
>NA|TRBJ2-2|NA|TRBV19
CASSQRSGGELFF
TGTGCCAGTAGTCAGCGGTCGGGCGGGGAGCTGTTTTTT
>TRBD2|TRBJ2-7|NA|TRBV5-4
CASSLGLAGVVSEQYF
TGTGCCAGCAGCTTGGGACTAGCGGGAGTCGTTTCCGAGCAGTACTTC
>TRBD1|TRBJ1-1|once|TRBV27
CAIGTGNTEAFF
TGTGCCATCGGGACAGGGAACACTGAAGCTTTCTTT
>NA|TRBJ2-7|NA|TRBV28
CASSLSIYPYEQYF
TGTGCCAGCAGTTTAAGCATTTACCCCTACGAGCAGTACTTC
>TRBD2|TRBJ2-2|NA|TRBV7-9
CASSSLGTSDNTGELFF
TGTGCCAGCAGCTCCCTCGGGACTAGCGACAACACCGGGGAGCTGTTTTTT
>NA|TRBJ1-2|NA|TRBV27
CASSFRGGANYGYTF
TGTGCCAGCAGTTTTAGAGGGGGAGCGAACTATGGCTACACCTTC
>NA|TRBJ1-1|NA|TRBV27
CASRGGTEAFF
TGTGCCAGCAGGGGGGGCACTGAAGCTTTCTTT
>NA|TRBJ2-3|NA|TRBV27
CASSPTRPRTDTQYF
TGTGCCAGCAGTCCGACTAGGCCCCGCACAGATACGCAGTATTTT
>NA|TRBJ2-7|once|TRBV11-2
CASSSQGGGNEQYF
TGTGCCAGCAGCTCCCAAGGAGGGGGCAACGAGCAGTACTTC
>NA|TRBJ1-1|NA|TRBV5-4
CASSSVLSGGMNTEAFF
TGTGCCAGCAGCTCCGTCCTGTCGGGCGGGATGAACACTGAAGCTTTCTTT
>TRBD1|TRBJ2-2|NA|TRBV6-4
CASRANAGGLGELFF
TGTGCCAGCAGAGCTAATGCAGGGGGCCTCGGGGAGCTGTTTTTT
>TRBD1|TRBJ2-1|NA|TRBV28
CASSLQQGTYNEQFF
TGTGCCAGCAGTTTACAACAGGGGACCTACAATGAGCAGTTCTTC
>TRBD2|TRBJ2-1|once|TRBV4-3
CASSQDKAGGPYNEQFF
TGCGCCAGCAGCCAAGATAAGGCGGGAGGGCCGTATAATGAGCAGTTCTTC
>NA|TRBJ1-1|once|TRBV19
CASLRGTEAFF
TGTGCCAGTCTTAGGGGCACTGAAGCTTTCTTT